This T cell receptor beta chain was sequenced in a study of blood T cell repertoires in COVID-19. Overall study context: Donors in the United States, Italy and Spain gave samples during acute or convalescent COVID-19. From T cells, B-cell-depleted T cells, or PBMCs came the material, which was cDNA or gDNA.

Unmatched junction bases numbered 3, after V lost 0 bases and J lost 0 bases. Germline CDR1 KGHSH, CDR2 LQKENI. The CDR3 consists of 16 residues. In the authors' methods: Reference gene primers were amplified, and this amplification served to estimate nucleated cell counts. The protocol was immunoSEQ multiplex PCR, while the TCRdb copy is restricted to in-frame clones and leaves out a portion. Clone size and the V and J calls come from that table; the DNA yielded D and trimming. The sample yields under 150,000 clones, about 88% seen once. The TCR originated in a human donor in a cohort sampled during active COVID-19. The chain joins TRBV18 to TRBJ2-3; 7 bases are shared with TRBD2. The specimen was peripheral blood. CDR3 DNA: TGTGCCAGCTCACCACCTGCTAGCGGAAGCACAGATACGCAGTATTTT. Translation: CASSPPASGSTDTQYF.